This T cell receptor (beta chain) was captured in a study of blood T cells in healthy people across ages. Total RNA, at least 6 micrograms per sample, was extracted from PBMCs. Concerning this clonotype itself: Its cognate antigen is unknown.

Overall study findings and caveats: No one knew whether donors had CMV, which possibly confounded expanded clonotype changes. As age increased, TCR beta diversity per million T cells fell in a roughly linear fashion.

It was with a sample-barcoded 5' primer and a J-beta primer mix that a second PCR of roughly 6 to 12 cycles was run. A tag from a template-switch adaptor with 12 random nucleotides marked each cDNA molecule. TCRdb fed the 5' RACE reads into MiXCR, producing one record per CDR3 protein. The profile covers around 1,100,000 distinct CDR3 sequences, with around two fifths appearing a single time and around 13% taken by the ten largest. Trimming left V 9 bases short and J 5 bases short, with 14 bases between. The CDR3 extends over 13 amino acids. The germline gives CDR1 SGHVS, CDR2 FQNEAQ. The receptor was isolated from a man in his late teens or twenties in good health. The genes are TRBV7-8 and TRBJ1-5; D is perhaps TRBD1 (5 bases). Sequenced: blood. The CDR3 region has the DNA TGTGCCAGTAGTGGGGGACTCTATCAGCCCCAGCATTTT. It specifies CASSGGLYQPQHF.